The 4 T cell receptor beta chains below come from one sample, sequenced in a study of response to subunit inactivated influenza vaccine. TCRdb passed the RT-PCR reads through MiXCR, listing each CDR3 protein once. The sample includes about 520,000 distinct CDR3 sequences, approximately 24% of them seen just once. The sample was CD4+ T cells sorted from PBMCs, taken 5 to 6 days after vaccination. The receptors stem from a man between 45 and 60 years old who received an inactivated influenza vaccine.

This rearrangement joins TRBV7-2 to TRBJ1-2; D is undetermined. The length of the CDR3 is 13 residues. V was trimmed by 1 base and J by 8 bases, leaving 11 bases between them. The germline gives CDR1 SGHTA, CDR2 FQGNSA. The CDR3 protein is CASSLGEGSGYTF. CDR3 sequence (DNA): TGTGCCAGCAGCTTAGGTGAAGGGTCCGGCTACACCTTC.

The count of this clonotype is one. J is TRBJ2-7 and V is TRBV28, with a tentative D call TRBD2 (6 bases). The V gene's germline CDR1 is MDHEN and CDR2 SYDVKM. The CDR3 is 17 residues long. Trimming cost V 2 bases and J 1 base, with 18 bases left between them. The CDR3 bases are TGTGCCAGCAGTTTAAATTCATGGACTACCACATCCTACGAGCAGTACTTC. It specifies CASSLNSWTTTSYEQYF.

This clonotype was seen a few times. The chain employs TRBV20-1 and TRBJ2-7; 7 nucleotides match TRBD2. Germline CDR1 reads DFQATT; CDR2 reads SNEGSKA (reference sequence). Germline trimming cut 3 bases from V and 0 bases from J; bases unmatched to any gene: 2. This CDR3 has 13 amino acids. The CDR3 reads CSARGLISYEQYF. The CDR3 nucleotides read TGCAGTGCTAGGGGACTAATCTCCTACGAGCAGTACTTC.

The chain recombines TRBV2 with TRBJ2-1; 9 positions agree with TRBD1. Germline trimming cut 3 bases from V and 7 bases from J; bases unmatched to any gene: 7. Germline V CDR1 and CDR2: SNHLY, FYNNEI. There are 15 residues in the CDR3. CDR3 nucleotide sequence: TGTGCCAGCAGTGATGTGGGACAGGGACTTAATGAGCAGTTCTTC. This sequence encodes CASSDVGQGLNEQFF.